The T cell receptor beta chain under discussion was sequenced for a study of cytomegalovirus exposure and HLA in healthy donors. Study-wide background: Some 91 million unique TCRs from HLA-typed donors were held in an early release of data.

Study-level results: It was assumed in the presence/absence analyses that sequencing depth was roughly uniform across donors. Data from an earlier analysis indicated that most TCR beta V segments were productive either about 87% or about 30% of the time.

V lost 6 bases, J lost 1 base, and 9 bases stayed unmatched. Germline V lookup: CDR1 LGHNA, CDR2 YSLEER. This CDR3 comprises 16 residues. In the case of this clone: Its specificity is unknown.

60 Vbeta and 13 Jbeta primers were used in PCR. Data came from immunoSEQ multiplex PCR; TCRdb stores just in-frame clones and leaves some out. The sample lists some 150,000 clones; about 86% were seen once. This TCR derives from a woman aged 30 to 39 in good health and CMV-seronegative. Sequencing was performed on PBMCs. V and J are TRBV4-3 and TRBJ2-1, with 7 bases identical to TRBD1. CDR3 in DNA: TGCGCCAGCAGTCAGAGTGGGGACAGATCCTACAATGAGCAGTTCTTC. This codes for CASSQSGDRSYNEQFF.